This TCR beta chain was recorded in a study of monozygotic twins with inflammatory bowel disease. After re-calling the 5' RACE reads, TCRdb lists one entry per CDR3 protein, DNA absent. The sample table sets out around 210,000 distinct CDR3 sequences. From germline, CDR1 is SGHRS and CDR2 YFSETQ. The CDR3 totals 15 residues. The chain employs TRBV5-1 and TRBJ1-1; the TCRdb D gene call, TRBD1, has no DNA to confirm it. The sequencing sample was made of blood. This clonotype was sampled from a human donor with ulcerative colitis or Crohn's disease, or a healthy co-twin of an affected twin (not recorded which). The CDR3 loop reads CASSRRQGANTEAFF.